This is a list of T cell receptor beta chains from one sample in a study of cytomegalovirus exposure and HLA in healthy donors. Data came from immunoSEQ multiplex PCR; TCRdb stores just in-frame clones and leaves some out. The sample records some 200,000 clones, roughly 80% being singletons. The sample was PBMCs. The receptors derive from a man aged 40-50 years in good health and CMV-seropositive. Each CDR3 is given with its conserved first and last residue. The D gene is left open where the match is weak. The size of a clone is reported for some rows only, either as once, few or many, or as a class for expanded clones.

. TRBJ1-2 15 . TRBV21-1 TGTGCCAGCAGCAAAGAGCCCTCCGAAAACTATGGCTACACCTTC CASSKEPSENYGYTF
few TRBJ2-2 16 . TRBV6-1 TGTGCCAGCAGTGGCCGGGACTGGGTCTCTCTCGGGGAGCTGTTTTTT CASSGRDWVSLGELFF
. TRBJ1-5 16 . TRBV19 TGTGCCAGTAGTATAGTTAGCGGGTGGAGCAATCAGCCCCAGCATTTT CASSIVSGWSNQPQHF
. TRBJ1-4 14 TRBD1 TRBV6-5 TGTGCCAGCAGAGAAAGAGACAGGGATGAAAAACTGTTTTTT CASRERDRDEKLFF
. TRBJ1-4 15 . TRBV11-1 TGTGCCAGCAGCTTTCTGCAGGGGAGGGATGAAAAACTGTTTTTT CASSFLQGRDEKLFF
. TRBJ1-5 14 TRBD1 TRBV28 TGTGCCAGCAGCCGACAGGGAGGCAATCAGCCCCAGCATTTT CASSRQGGNQPQHF
. TRBJ2-5 15 TRBD2 TRBV4-3 TGCGCCAGCAGCCAAGGTACAGCGGGGAGGTGGGAGCAGTACTTC CASSQGTAGRWEQYF
. TRBJ2-3 16 TRBD1 TRBV13 TGTGCCAGCAGCTCGGATGGGACAGGGGGCACAGATACGCAGTATTTT CASSSDGTGGTDTQYF
. TRBJ1-5 15 . TRBV4-1 TGCGCCAGCAGCCAAGAAAGACAGGTCAATCAGCCCCAGCATTTT CASSQERQVNQPQHF
. TRBJ1-6 14 . TRBV25-1 TGTGCCAGCAAGGCAGGGGCGGATAATTCACCCCTCCACTTT CASKAGADNSPLHF
. TRBJ2-7 15 . TRBV28 TGTGCCAGCAGCGAGGTGGGGGGACGGGTCTACGAGCAGTACTTC CASSEVGGRVYEQYF
. TRBJ1-1 15 TRBD1 TRBV9 TGTGCCAGCAGCGCTCATGACAGGGAGAACACTGAAGCTTTCTTT CASSAHDRENTEAFF
. TRBJ1-2 14 . TRBV6-1 TGTGCCAGCAGTTTGACAGACCTAGCGTCCGGCTACACCTTC CASSLTDLASGYTF
. TRBJ1-5 14 . TRBV18 TGTGCCAGCTCATCTGGCCCAGTGCAACAGGCCCAGCATTTT CASSSGPVQQAQHF
. TRBJ2-7 12 . TRBV28 TGTGCCAGCAGTTTAGCGGGCGGGGAGCAGTACTTC CASSLAGGEQYF
. TRBJ1-3 15 . TRBV28 TGTGCCAGCAGCTCCCTCCAGGGCTCTGGAAACACCATATATTTT CASSSLQGSGNTIYF
. TRBJ1-1 13 . TRBV27 TGTGCCAGCAGTCCCCGTGGGGGCCGGGAAGCTTTCTTT CASSPRGGREAFF
. TRBJ1-4 14 . TRBV25-1 TGTGCCAGCAGTGAATGGGGGGGGGAAGAAAAACTGTTTTTT CASSEWGGEEKLFF
. TRBJ2-5 13 . TRBV6-1 TGTGCCAGCAGTGAACGACAGAGGGAGACCCAGTACTTC CASSERQRETQYF
few TRBJ2-2 14 TRBD1 TRBV11-2 TGTGCCAGCTACGGGACAGAGAACACCGGGGAGCTGTTTTTT CASYGTENTGELFF
. TRBJ1-1 12 TRBD1 TRBV6-1 TGTGCCAGCGACAGGGTTTCTGCTGAAGCTTTCTTT CASDRVSAEAFF
. TRBJ1-4 13 TRBD1 TRBV7-2 TGTGCCAGCAGCTTAAACAGGGGTGAAAAACTGTTTTTT CASSLNRGEKLFF
. TRBJ2-2 14 . TRBV9 TGTGCCAGCAGCCCACGACAGGATACCGGGGAGCTGTTTTTT CASSPRQDTGELFF
. TRBJ2-7 14 . TRBV29-1 TGCAGCGTTCAAACGGTGGGGCTTATCTACGAGCAGTACTTC CSVQTVGLIYEQYF
. TRBJ2-5 13 TRBD1 TRBV9 TGTGCCAGCAGCTTCCAGGGGGAAGAGACCCAGTACTTC CASSFQGEETQYF
. TRBJ2-6 14 . TRBV5-1 TGCGCCAGCACTAGAACGGCTGGGGCCAACGTCCTGACTTTC CASTRTAGANVLTF
. TRBJ1-5 15 TRBD1 TRBV6-6 TGTGCCAGCAGTTACCTCACAGGGGGCGAACAGCCCCAGCATTTT CASSYLTGGEQPQHF
few TRBJ2-1 17 TRBD2 TRBV6-1 TGTGCCAGCAGTGCGGGGACTAGCGGGGGGACCTACAATGAGCAGTTCTTC CASSAGTSGGTYNEQFF
. TRBJ1-1 15 . TRBV4-3 TGCGCCAGCAGCCAAGACGAGACAGACGGCACTGAAGCTTTCTTT CASSQDETDGTEAFF
once TRBJ2-5 15 TRBD1 TRBV5-4 TGTGCCAGCAGCTTCCGGGACAGATACCAAGAGACCCAGTACTTC CASSFRDRYQETQYF
. TRBJ2-1 15 . TRBV7-2 TGTGCCAGCAGCCTCTCGGTTCAGGGGAGCAATGAGCAGTTCTTC CASSLSVQGSNEQFF
. TRBJ2-3 14 . TRBV19 TGTGCCAGTAGTATAGGTAATACAGCAGATACGCAGTATTTT CASSIGNTADTQYF
. TRBJ1-2 13 . TRBV5-1 TGCGCCAGCAGCTCGACAGTGAGCTATGGCTACACCTTC CASSSTVSYGYTF
few TRBJ2-7 13 . TRBV18 TGTGCCAGCTCACCCAGGCAGGCCTACGAGCAGTACTTC CASSPRQAYEQYF
. TRBJ2-7 14 TRBD1 TRBV5-6 TGTGCCAGCAGCATCGGGACAGGGAGGGCAAAGCAGTACTTC CASSIGTGRAKQYF
. TRBJ1-3 17 . TRBV4-1 TGCGCCAGCAGCCCACCCTACAGGGATCCCTCTGGAAACACCACATATTTT CASSPPYRDPSGNTTYF
. TRBJ2-1 16 . TRBV19 TGTGCCAGTAGTATCCCACAGGGCTCCCACTACAATGAGCAGTTCTTC CASSIPQGSHYNEQFF
. TRBJ1-6 17 TRBD1 TRBV7-2 TGTGCCAGCAGCTCCGACGGGACAGCCACCGGTAATTCACCCCTCCACTTT CASSSDGTATGNSPLHF
. TRBJ1-5 18 . TRBV18 TGTGCCAGCTCACCAAGCCCTCCGGGAGGTTTAAGCAATCAGCCCCAGCATTTT CASSPSPPGGLSNQPQHF
. TRBJ2-7 14 TRBD2 TRBV29-1 TGCAGCGTCCCGGGAGATAGCGGGGTGTACGAGCAGTACTTC CSVPGDSGVYEQYF
. TRBJ2-2 13 TRBD1 TRBV7-9 TGTGCCAGCGGCGAGGGGGCCGGCGGGGAGCTGTTTTTT CASGEGAGGELFF
few TRBJ2-7 12 . TRBV5-6 TGTGCCAGCAGCTTGGTTACCTACGAGCAGTACTTC CASSLVTYEQYF
. TRBJ2-7 13 TRBD1 TRBV28 TGTGCCAGCAGCACTGACAGGGCGCGAGAGCAGTACTTC CASSTDRAREQYF
. TRBJ1-5 15 TRBD1 TRBV18 TGTGCCAGCTCACGGACAGGAGCGAGGAATCAGCCCCAGCATTTT CASSRTGARNQPQHF
. TRBJ1-5 15 . TRBV2 TGTGCCAGCGAGCCGGCAGGGTTGGACAATCAGCCCCAGCATTTT CASEPAGLDNQPQHF
. TRBJ2-7 14 . TRBV7-3 TGTGCCAGCGGGCCGATAGGCGGGCCCAGCGAGCAGTACTTC CASGPIGGPSEQYF
. TRBJ2-2 14 . TRBV18 TGTGCCAGCAGCCGGGACAAGAACACCGGGGAGCTGTTTTTT CASSRDKNTGELFF
. TRBJ1-4 14 TRBD1 TRBV4-1 TGCGCCAGCGCGAGACAGGGGGTTAATGAAAAACTGTTTTTT CASARQGVNEKLFF
once TRBJ2-7 14 . TRBV6-5 TGTGCCAGCCGTGAGACTCCTAGCTCCTACGAGCAGTACTTC CASRETPSSYEQYF
. TRBJ2-4 16 . TRBV4-2 TGTGCCAGCAGCCAACCTGGAAGGGGGTCAGCTAACATTCAGTACTTC CASSQPGRGSANIQYF